The 25 T cell receptor beta chains below were found in one sample sequenced in a study of control samples from healthy donors and cancer patients. Assay: immunoSEQ multiplex PCR; the TCRdb copy retains only in-frame clones and omits some. The sample yields 200,000 or so clones, roughly 94% seen once. The sequencing sample was made of blood. Source of these receptors: a man aged 50-60 years in good health.

The chain links TRBV2 to TRBJ2-3; 11 positions match TRBD1. CDR1 is SNHLY, CDR2 FYNNEI, per germline. J lost 6 bases, V lost 5 bases, and 4 bases had no gene match. This CDR3 region has 14 residues. This CDR3 is CASSRDRGGDTQYF. DNA of the CDR3: TGTGCCAGCAGTCGGGACAGGGGGGGTGATACGCAGTATTTT.

The chain joins TRBV9 to TRBJ1-1; no firm D call. V shed 4 bases and J shed 0 bases, with 10 bases lying between them. CDR3 length equals 14 residues. Germline CDR1 is SGDLS and CDR2 is YYNGEE. The CDR3 DNA reads TGTGCCAGCAGCATGAGACGTATGAACACTGAAGCTTTCTTT. Amino acid sequence: CASSMRRMNTEAFF. Full variable domain (remainder filled in from reference TRBV9 and TRBJ1-1): DSGVTQTPKHLITATGQRVTLRCSPRSGDLSVYWYQQSLDQGLQFLIQYYNGEERAKGNILERFSAQQFPDLHSELNLSSLELGDSALYFCASSMRRMNTEAFFGQGTRLTVV.

This sequence joins TRBV28 and TRBJ2-1; unclear D gene. Trimming left V 2 bases short and J 9 bases short, with 20 bases between. Germline V gives CDR1 MDHEN, CDR2 SYDVKM. The CDR3 is 16 amino acids. The CDR3 here is CASSLGLGKIQGEQFF. In DNA form, the CDR3 reads TGTGCCAGCAGTTTAGGGTTAGGGAAAATACAAGGTGAGCAGTTCTTC.

This chain links TRBV29-1 with TRBJ2-1; TRBD2 aligns across 8 bases. CDR1 is SQVTM, CDR2 ANQGSEA, per germline. J gave up 4 bases and V 3 bases, and 5 bases lay outside the gene matches. This CDR3 region has 14 residues. The CDR3 nucleotides are TGCAGCGTTGACACAGCGGGGGCTTACAATGAGCAGTTCTTC. Translating it yields CSVDTAGAYNEQFF.

The table lists this clone with a count of one. The rearrangement uses TRBV12-3 or TRBV12-4 and TRBJ1-1; D not certain. The ends were cut back, 2 bases at V and 6 bases at J, with 7 bases in the middle. This CDR3 is 12 amino acids long. The CDR3 protein is CASSLKASEAFF. CDR3 nucleotide sequence: TGTGCCAGCAGTTTAAAGGCTTCTGAAGCTTTCTTT.

The rearrangement joins TRBV15 to TRBJ2-2; D may be TRBD2 (6 bases). V was cut by 5 bases and J by 3 bases, with 16 bases left in between. Germline values: CDR1 LNHNV, CDR2 YYDKDF (reference sequence). The CDR3 is 16 amino acids. For the CDR3, the DNA is TGTGCCACCAGCGTACACTGGGGGACTGACACCGGGGAGCTGTTTTTT. Residues: CATSVHWGTDTGELFF.

This clone has a single count. The J gene is TRBJ1-3, the V gene TRBV6-6, with no clear D. In germline, CDR1 is MNHNY, CDR2 SVGAGI (reference sequence). The ends were cut back, 3 bases at V and 11 bases at J, with 11 bases in the middle. This CDR3 has 12 residues. CDR3: CASSYGSGAIYF. The CDR3 bases are TGTGCCAGCAGTTATGGCAGTGGGGCCATATATTTT.

The chain is built from TRBV6-1 and TRBJ2-3; D is ambiguous. V lost 2 bases to trimming and J lost 4 bases, with 4 bases between them. Germline-derived CDR1 and CDR2 are MNHNS and SASEGT. The CDR3 runs to 12 residues. The CDR3 sequence is CASSELADTQYF. DNA of the CDR3: TGTGCCAGCAGTGAATTGGCAGATACGCAGTATTTT.

The chain links TRBV5-1 to TRBJ2-3; 9 bases line up with TRBD1. CDR3 length: 15 amino acids. CDR1 and CDR2 from the germline V gene are SGHRS and YFSETQ. V lost 4 bases, J lost 4 bases, and 7 bases stayed unmatched. CDR3 coding DNA: TGCGCCAGCAGCGACCCTACAGGGGGCGCAGATACGCAGTATTTT. This encodes CASSDPTGGADTQYF.

The J gene is TRBJ1-4, the V gene TRBV6-1; TRBD1 might be the D (5 bases). V lost 3 bases to trimming and J lost 8 bases, with 22 bases between them. This CDR3 has 17 amino acids. Germline CDR1 is MNHNS and CDR2 is SASEGT. CDR3 protein: CASSDDPRTLQKEKLFF. The CDR3 nucleotides read TGTGCCAGCAGTGACGATCCGCGGACACTCCAGAAGGAAAAACTGTTTTTT.

The V call is TRBV29-1, the J call TRBJ1-1; tentative D call: TRBD1 (6 bases). Germline V CDR1 and CDR2: SQVTM, ANQGSEA. This CDR3 has 12 amino acids. V gave up 6 bases and J gave up 6 bases, with 14 bases separating them. CDR3 residues: CSVQQGLAEAFF. The DNA for the CDR3 is TGCAGCGTCCAACAGGGATTAGCTGAAGCTTTCTTT.

V is TRBV6-2 or TRBV6-3 and J is TRBJ2-2; 14 positions agree with TRBD2. This CDR3 region has 18 residues. V shed 1 base and J 5 bases; nucleotides not matched to a gene: 6. Germline V CDR1 and CDR2: MNHEY, SVGEGT. CDR3 protein: CASSYLGLAGEETGELFF. The CDR3, as DNA: TGTGCCAGCAGTTACTTGGGACTAGCGGGAGAGGAAACCGGGGAGCTGTTTTTT.

This clone occurred once. The chain joins TRBV5-4 to TRBJ1-1; D uncertain. The germline gives CDR1 SGHNT, CDR2 YYREEE (reference sequence). The CDR3 covers 12 residues. The germline V and J ends were trimmed by 4 bases and 5 bases, with 9 bases remaining between them. Written as DNA, the CDR3 is TGTGCCAGCAGCGACCCGGGGACTGAAGCTTTCTTT. Protein product: CASSDPGTEAFF.

V and J are TRBV18 and TRBJ1-2; D is uncertain. CDR3 size: 16 residues. The germline CDR1 and CDR2 sequences are KGHSH and LQKENI. Trimming took 0 bases from V and 0 from J, leaving 11 bases between them. The CDR3 loop reads CASSPPSVAANYGYTF. CDR3 sequence (DNA): TGTGCCAGCTCACCACCTTCCGTGGCGGCTAACTATGGCTACACCTTC.

As DNA, the CDR3 is TGTGCCAGCAGTTACATAGGACAGGGAGGCAATGAGCAGTTCTTC. Its translation is CASSYIGQGGNEQFF. The chain carries TRBV6-5 and TRBJ2-1; 8 nucleotides align to TRBD1. Trimming at V came to 2 bases and at J to 6 bases, leaving 6 bases not matched to a gene. The CDR3 spans 15 residues. The germline CDR1 and CDR2 sequences are MNHEY and SVGAGI.

Only one count was recorded for this clone. The rearrangement links TRBV3-1 (or the pseudogene TRBV3-2) to TRBJ2-6; TRBD1 is a possible D gene (6 bases). The V gene lost 3 bases and the J gene lost 2 bases, with 11 bases spanning the gap. Germline V gives CDR1 LGHDT, CDR2 YNNKEL (reference sequence). The length of the CDR3 is 16 residues. CDR3 sequence reads: CASSHRNRAGANVLTF. Here the CDR3 DNA reads TGTGCCAGCAGCCACCGCAACAGGGCTGGGGCCAACGTCCTGACTTTC.

This chain connects TRBV10-3 to TRBJ2-3; 9 bases align to TRBD1. The germline V gene has CDR1 ENHRY and CDR2 SYGVKD. Losses at the gene ends were 5 bases for V and 5 bases for J; bases not matched to a gene: 8. CDR3 length: 15 amino acids. This CDR3 is CAISLGTGKGDTQYF. CDR3 nucleotides: TGTGCCATCAGTCTTGGGACAGGGAAGGGAGATACGCAGTATTTT.

This clone came up once. The chain recombines TRBV5-1 with TRBJ2-5; D may be TRBD2 (6 bases). Germline CDR1 reads SGHRS; CDR2 reads YFSETQ. This CDR3 comprises 14 residues. The V gene lost 5 bases and the J gene lost 2 bases, with 13 bases spanning the gap. The CDR3 sequence: CASRTGLSQETQYF. In DNA form, the CDR3 reads TGCGCCAGCAGGACGGGACTTAGTCAAGAGACCCAGTACTTC.

The gene calls are TRBV20-1 and TRBJ1-1; 7 bases match TRBD1. Germline lookup yields CDR1 DFQATT and CDR2 SNEGSKA (reference sequence). The CDR3 runs to 11 residues. Trimming at V came to 0 bases and at J to 11 bases, leaving 3 bases not matched to a gene. The CDR3 region is CSARDYRGAFF. The CDR3 DNA is TGCAGTGCTAGAGATTACAGGGGTGCTTTCTTT.

The V and J genes are TRBV3-1 (or the pseudogene TRBV3-2) and TRBJ1-6; D not resolved. The CDR3 has 14 amino acids. Germline V gene sequence: CDR1 LGHDT, CDR2 YNNKEL (reference sequence). Trimming shortened V by 0 bases and J by 4 bases, and 4 bases separated the two germline ends. CDR3: CASSQDQYNSPLHF. The CDR3 DNA follows: TGTGCCAGCAGCCAAGATCAGTATAATTCACCCCTCCACTTT.

The gene calls are TRBV28 and TRBJ2-5; 7 nucleotides line up with TRBD2. The CDR3 sequence is 12 residues long. Germline-derived CDR1 and CDR2 are MDHEN and SYDVKM. The trim removed 3 bases at V and 7 bases at J, leaving 2 bases unmatched. The CDR3 spells CASSFGEGTQYF. CDR3 nucleotide sequence: TGTGCCAGCAGTTTTGGGGAGGGGACCCAGTACTTC.

The chain has TRBV3-1 (or the pseudogene TRBV3-2) and TRBJ1-5, with TRBD1 as a possible D gene (5 bases). Per the germline V gene, CDR1 is LGHDT and CDR2 is YNNKEL (reference sequence). V lost 5 bases and J 11 bases, leaving 16 bases between the germline ends. The CDR3 loop spans 13 amino acids. The CDR3 is CASSGGPTGTQHF. The CDR3 region has the DNA TGTGCCAGCAGCGGGGGACCCACGGGGACCCAGCATTTT.

The rearrangement uses TRBV6-5 and TRBJ1-2; D is unclear. Germline assignment: CDR1 MNHEY and CDR2 SVGAGI. The CDR3 covers 15 residues. V lost 7 bases, J lost 8 bases, and 23 bases lay in between. CDR3 sequence: CASNGPQAPSQGYTF. In nucleotides, the CDR3 is TGTGCCAGCAATGGGCCCCAGGCACCGTCACAGGGCTACACCTTC.

This clone was picked up one time. The V gene is TRBV4-1, the J gene TRBJ2-7; unclear D gene. Looked up from germline, CDR1 is MGHRA and CDR2 is YSYEKL. The CDR3 consists of 15 residues. V was cut by 1 base and J by 3 bases, with 13 bases left in between. CDR3 DNA: TGCGCCAGCAGCCAAGCCCTCGGATCCTACTACGAGCAGTACGTC. This gives the protein CASSQALGSYYEQYV.

The CDR3 coding sequence is TGTGCCAGCAGGGGGACAGTCTACGAGCAGTACTTC. Translation gives CASRGTVYEQYF. The V call is TRBV28, the J call TRBJ2-7; 7 bases are a match to TRBD1. V shed 6 bases, J shed 3 bases, and the junction held 2 bases outside the gene matches. CDR1 is MDHEN, CDR2 SYDVKM, per germline. This CDR3 spans 12 amino acids.